The next 20 T cell receptor beta chains were all read from a single sample in a study of T-cell reconstitution after alpha-beta-depleted transplantation in children. A TCRbeta library incorporating unique molecular identifiers was prepared. MiXCR, applied by TCRdb to the PCR reads, yields one record per CDR3 protein. The sample yields 800,000 to 1,000,000 distinct CDR3 sequences, about 29% seen once. The source material was PBMCs, mostly from graft donor cells, sampled 360 days after TCRalphabeta/CD19-depleted stem cell transplant. These receptors all stem from a boy in the first two years of life who had a stem cell transplant for SCID, so the T cells may come from the graft donor.

The chain recombines TRBV5-1 with TRBJ2-6; weak D call: TRBD1 (5 bases). V lost 3 bases to trimming and J lost 2 bases, with 9 bases between them. CDR1 SGHRS and CDR2 YFSETQ come from the germline V gene. The CDR3 runs 15 residues. The CDR3 DNA follows: TGCGCCAGCAGCTGGGAAGGGGCTGGGGCCAACGTCCTGACTTTC. Translation gives CASSWEGAGANVLTF.

The chain couples TRBV6-1 to TRBJ1-1; TRBD1 is a possible D gene (5 bases). Germline CDR1 and CDR2: MNHNS and SASEGT. V was shortened by 8 bases and J by 4 bases, with 14 bases between the two germline ends. There are 13 residues in the CDR3. The CDR3: CASALGGGTEAFF. Written as DNA, the CDR3 is TGTGCCAGCGCGCTCGGGGGGGGCACTGAAGCTTTCTTT.

Only a few counts were recorded for this clonotype. V usage is TRBV5-1 and J usage is TRBJ2-3; possible D gene TRBD2, 7 bases. The germline V gene encodes CDR1 SGHRS and CDR2 YFSETQ. V gave up 7 bases and J gave up 2 bases, with 11 bases separating them. The CDR3 consists of 13 residues. CDR3 sequence reads: CASSRGLTDTQYF. The CDR3 nucleotides are TGCGCCAGCTCGCGGGGGCTCACAGATACGCAGTATTTT.

The rearrangement links TRBV11-3 to TRBJ2-4, with D uncertain. The CDR3 is made up of 16 amino acids. Germline lookup yields CDR1 SGHNT and CDR2 YENEEA. The germline V and J ends were trimmed by 1 base and 6 bases, with 16 bases remaining between them. The CDR3 region has the DNA TGTGCCAGCAGCTTAGTGGGAAAGTCCCTTTCAAACATTCAGTACTTC. This codes for CASSLVGKSLSNIQYF.

V usage is TRBV6-2 or TRBV6-3 and J usage is TRBJ2-1, with 10 bases aligning to TRBD2. Germline V gene lookup returns CDR1 MNHEY and CDR2 SVGEGT. Losses at the gene ends were 2 bases for V and 2 bases for J; bases not matched to a gene: 6. This CDR3 is built from 17 residues. CDR3 loop: CASSYTTGTSAYNEQFF. Here the CDR3 DNA reads TGTGCCAGCAGTTACACAACCGGGACTAGCGCCTACAATGAGCAGTTCTTC.

This clonotype was picked up a small number of times. This sequence joins TRBV11-2 and TRBJ2-5, with 9 bases fitting TRBD1. CDR1 is SGHAT, CDR2 FQNNGV, per germline. This CDR3 has 19 amino acids. Trimming cost V 1 base and J 2 bases; bases outside gene matches: 14. Written as DNA, the CDR3 is TGTGCCAGCAGCTTAGGTTTCCGACCTGGACAGGGGTTACAAGAGACCCAGTACTTC. It encodes CASSLGFRPGQGLQETQYF. Full variable domain (missing parts from reference TRBV11-2 and TRBJ2-5): EAGVAQSPRYKIIEKRQSVAFWCNPISGHATLYWYQQILGQGPKLLIQFQNNGVVDDSQLPKDRFSAERLKGVDSTLKIQPAKLEDSAVYLCASSLGFRPGQGLQETQYFGPGTRLLVL.

This clonotype occurred a few times. The rearrangement joins TRBV5-1 to TRBJ2-2, with D maybe TRBD2 (6 bases). The germline gives CDR1 SGHRS, CDR2 YFSETQ. The CDR3 runs to 15 residues. Deletions cut 2 bases from V and 6 bases from J, with 14 bases between. The CDR3 protein is CASSFGSGGAGELFF. The CDR3 DNA reads as TGCGCCAGCAGCTTCGGGAGTGGGGGAGCCGGGGAGCTGTTTTTT.

This clonotype has just a few counts. This rearrangement joins TRBV20-1 to TRBJ2-7, with a weak D call TRBD2 (5 bases). The CDR3 length is 12 residues. Germline CDR1 and CDR2: DFQATT and SNEGSKA (reference sequence). The V end was cut by 3 bases, the J end by 0 bases, with 6 bases between. CDR3 DNA sequence: TGCAGTGCTAGGGACTTCTCCTACGAGCAGTACTTC. This translates into CSARDFSYEQYF.

This chain uses TRBV12-3 or TRBV12-4 with TRBJ1-1, with 7 positions matching TRBD1. CDR3 size: 14 residues. Germline trimming cut 5 bases from V and 4 bases from J; bases unmatched to any gene: 7. The CDR3 DNA is TGTGCCAGCAGTCGTCCCTCAGGGGGCACTGAAGCTTTCTTT. This sequence encodes CASSRPSGGTEAFF.

This clonotype occurred a few times. The chain joins TRBV5-1 to TRBJ2-7; possibly TRBD1 for D (5 bases). The germline V gene has CDR1 SGHRS and CDR2 YFSETQ. V dropped 0 bases and J dropped 3 bases, with 19 bases sitting between them. The CDR3 has 17 residues. The CDR3 bases are TGCGCCAGCAGCTTGGATGCAGGGCAGGGTTATCGCTACGAGCAGTACTTC. Amino acids: CASSLDAGQGYRYEQYF.

CDR3 region: CASSRRTGRSIYQETQYF. The CDR3 DNA reads as TGTGCCAGCAGCCGACGGACAGGGCGGTCGATATACCAAGAGACCCAGTACTTC. The chain joins TRBV5-6 to TRBJ2-5; 8 bases align to TRBD1. The germline gives CDR1 SGHDT, CDR2 YYEEEE. The CDR3 loop spans 18 amino acids. Losses at the gene ends were 4 bases for V and 0 bases for J; bases not matched to a gene: 14.

This chain's CDR3 is CASSQDGTGYNEQYF. The CDR3 DNA follows: TGTGCCAGCAGCCAAGATGGTACAGGGTATAACGAGCAGTACTTC. The chain recombines TRBV3-1 with TRBJ2-7; maybe TRBD1 (6 bases). Germline V gene data show CDR1 as LGHDT and CDR2 as YNNKEL (reference sequence). The germline V and J ends were trimmed by 0 bases and 5 bases, with 14 bases remaining between them. This CDR3 is 15 amino acids long.

The chain is built from TRBV28 and TRBJ2-7, with a weak D call TRBD2 (5 bases). The CDR3 is made up of 14 amino acids. CDR1 is MDHEN and CDR2 is SYDVKM in the germline V gene. With 6 bases removed from V and 2 bases from J, the gap between germline ends came to 14 bases. The CDR3 spells CASSRTGIPYEQYF. CDR3 nucleotide sequence: TGTGCCAGCAGCCGAACCGGGATTCCCTACGAGCAGTACTTC.

This clonotype was recorded a few times. The chain links TRBV5-1 to TRBJ1-1; D call uncertain. Germline CDR1 SGHRS, CDR2 YFSETQ. V lost 2 bases to trimming and J lost 0 bases, with 11 bases between them. CDR3 length: 15 residues. CDR3 residues: CASSFSQGMNTEAFF. In DNA, the CDR3 is TGCGCCAGCAGCTTCTCACAAGGGATGAACACTGAAGCTTTCTTT. Looking up the rest from reference TRBV5-1 and TRBJ1-1 gives the full variable domain: KAGVTQTPRYLIKTRGQQVTLSCSPISGHRSVSWYQQTPGQGLQFLFEYFSETQRNKGNFPGRFSGRQFSNSRSEMNVSTLELGDSALYLCASSFSQGMNTEAFFGQGTRLTVV.

The chain uses TRBV12-3 or TRBV12-4 and TRBJ1-3, with TRBD1 as a possible D gene (5 bases). The CDR3 is 18 residues long. Trimming pared 3 bases from V and 0 bases from J, leaving 18 bases between. CDR3: CASSFVGLGASSGNTIYF. CDR3 DNA: TGTGCCAGCAGTTTTGTTGGCCTCGGGGCCAGCTCTGGAAACACCATATATTTT.

The chain is built from TRBV5-1 and TRBJ1-6, with a tentative D call TRBD1 (6 bases). In germline, CDR1 is SGHRS, CDR2 YFSETQ. The V end was cut by 1 base, the J end by 5 bases, with 19 bases between. CDR3 length: 18 amino acids. The CDR3 bases are TGCGCCAGCAGCTTGCTGCGTCGGTCAGGGGAAGATAATTCACCCCTCCACTTT. Residues: CASSLLRRSGEDNSPLHF.

This chain uses TRBV5-1 with TRBJ2-1, with a possible D match to TRBD2 (5 bases). The CDR3 is made up of 17 amino acids. Germline V gives CDR1 SGHRS, CDR2 YFSETQ. Trimming cost V 3 bases and J 0 bases, with 16 bases left between them. The CDR3 DNA follows: TGCGCCAGCAGCTCTGCCCGTCGGGGAAGCTCCTACAATGAGCAGTTCTTC. This encodes CASSSARRGSSYNEQFF. Using reference TRBV5-1 and TRBJ2-1 for the parts outside the CDR3, the full variable domain is KAGVTQTPRYLIKTRGQQVTLSCSPISGHRSVSWYQQTPGQGLQFLFEYFSETQRNKGNFPGRFSGRQFSNSRSEMNVSTLELGDSALYLCASSSARRGSSYNEQFFGPGTRLTVL.

Only a few counts were recorded for this clonotype. The J gene is TRBJ2-1, the V gene TRBV5-6, with TRBD1 identical over 10 bases. CDR1 is SGHDT, CDR2 YYEEEE, per germline. The CDR3 contains 16 residues. V lost 3 bases and J lost 9; bases outside the gene matches: 12. This CDR3 reads CASSSRVGQGQSEQFF. DNA of the CDR3: TGTGCCAGCAGCTCCCGCGTGGGACAGGGGCAGAGTGAGCAGTTCTTC.

The gene calls are TRBV5-5 and TRBJ1-3, with a tentative D call TRBD1 (5 bases). This CDR3 is built from 15 residues. Germline V lookup: CDR1 SGHKS, CDR2 YYEKEE (reference sequence). V was trimmed by 1 base and J by 4 bases, leaving 12 bases between them. The CDR3 is CASSLRAGPGNTIYF. The DNA for the CDR3 is TGTGCCAGCAGCTTGCGGGCGGGGCCCGGAAACACCATATATTTT.

The chain joins TRBV7-9 to TRBJ2-5; 9 bases fit TRBD1. CDR1 is SEHNR, CDR2 FQNEAQ, per germline (reference sequence). The CDR3 covers 17 residues. Losses at the gene ends were 0 bases for V and 2 bases for J; bases not matched to a gene: 7. DNA of the CDR3: TGTGCCAGCAGCTTAGCGGGACAGGGTCGGCGACAAGAGACCCAGTACTTC. Translation gives CASSLAGQGRRQETQYF. The full variable domain, with the rest looked up from reference TRBV7-9 and TRBJ2-5, is DTGVSQNPRHKITKRGQNVTFRCDPISEHNRLYWYRQTLGQGPEFLTYFQNEAQLEKSRLLSDRFSAERPKGSFSTLEIQRTEQGDSAMYLCASSLAGQGRRQETQYFGPGTRLLVL.